What follows are 4 T cell receptor beta chains derived from one specimen sequenced in a study of Graves' ophthalmopathy and Graves' hyperthyroidism. Using RNA transcripts, the TCR beta CDR3 regions were amplified. An initial RT-PCR round employing HTBI primers preceded a second-round multiplex PCR. From the multiplex PCR reads, TCRdb called clonotypes with MiXCR, one entry per CDR3 protein. This table holds 740,000 or so distinct CDR3 sequences, roughly two fifths found once. The material sequenced was peripheral blood. The receptors were sampled from an adult man with Graves' ophthalmopathy.

With respect to this clonotype: A much larger clone sits a single nucleotide away, making a read error possible. The CDR3 does not close with the conserved phenylalanine or tryptophan, likely indicating a read error. This rearrangement joins TRBV2 to TRBJ2-5, with 14 bases identical to TRBD2. The germline V gene encodes CDR1 SNHLY and CDR2 FYNNEI. Trimming removed 4 bases from V and 4 bases from J; junction bases left unmatched: 8. The CDR3 is made up of 17 amino acids. CDR3 nucleotides: TGTGCCAGCAGTGTTGGGACTAGCGGGAGAAGACGAGAGACCCAGTACCTC. Translation: CASSVGTSGRRRETQYL.

At least ten counts were recorded for this clonotype. The J gene is TRBJ1-6, the V gene TRBV20-1, with 7 bases lining up with TRBD1. J was trimmed by 10 bases and V by 3 bases; bases with no gene match: 6. Germline lookup yields CDR1 DFQATT and CDR2 SNEGSKA (reference sequence). This CDR3 contains 13 residues. The CDR3 protein is CSASRQGSSPLHF. CDR3 sequence (DNA): TGCAGTGCTAGTAGACAGGGTAGCTCACCCCTCCACTTT.

The chain carries TRBV11-2 and TRBJ1-2; 8 nucleotides match TRBD1. The CDR3 runs 16 residues. V lost 3 bases and J lost 0; bases outside the gene matches: 6. Germline-derived CDR1 and CDR2 are SGHAT and FQNNGV. The CDR3 nucleotides are TGTGCCAGCAGCTTGGGGACAGGTACCTCTAACTATGGCTACACCTTC. Residues: CASSLGTGTSNYGYTF.

This clonotype was seen more than once but under ten times. The rearrangement joins TRBV20-1 to TRBJ1-4, with D perhaps matching TRBD1 (5 bases). With 0 bases removed from V and 4 bases from J, the gap between germline ends came to 15 bases. Looked up from germline, CDR1 is DFQATT and CDR2 is SNEGSKA (reference sequence). The CDR3 covers 16 residues. CDR3 bases: TGCAGTGCTAGAGATCCCGGGGGGGGACTTAATGAAAAACTGTTTTTT. It translates to CSARDPGGGLNEKLFF.